Listed here are 18 T cell receptor beta chains from one sample, sequenced in a study of blood T cells in healthy people across ages. Primed by a sample-barcoded 5' primer and a J-beta primer mix, a second PCR proceeded for roughly 6 to 12 cycles. Each CDR3 protein is one row after TCRdb ran MiXCR on the 5' RACE reads. The table lists fewer than 900,000 distinct CDR3 sequences, approximately 35% of them singletons. Sequencing was performed on blood. Source of these receptors: a man aged 18-30 years in good health.

The sample holds many counts of this clonotype. The chain joins TRBV20-1 to TRBJ2-5, with 7 bases fitting TRBD2. The length of the CDR3 is 14 residues. Germline CDR1 and CDR2: DFQATT and SNEGSKA (reference sequence). The trim removed 0 bases at V and 7 bases at J, leaving 8 bases unmatched. The CDR3 DNA reads as TGCAGTGCTAGAGATGAACTAGCGCTGGGGACCCAGTACTTC. Protein sequence: CSARDELALGTQYF.

This clonotype has more than one count but fewer than ten. The V and J genes are TRBV7-2 and TRBJ2-5; the D is unclear. The length of the CDR3 is 11 residues. With 7 bases removed from V and 0 bases from J, the gap between germline ends came to 3 bases. Germline CDR1 SGHTA, CDR2 FQGNSA. CDR3 residues: CASKYQETQYF. The CDR3 DNA follows: TGTGCCAGCAAGTACCAAGAGACCCAGTACTTC. The full variable domain, its missing parts supplied by reference TRBV7-2 and TRBJ2-5, is GAGVSQSPSNKVTEKGKDVELRCDPISGHTALYWYRQSLGQGLEFLIYFQGNSAPDKSGLPSDRFSAERTGGSVSTLTIQRTQQEDSAVYLCASKYQETQYFGPGTRLLVL.

This clonotype was seen a few times. V and J are TRBV6-5 and TRBJ2-4, with a tentative D call TRBD2 (6 bases). CDR3 length: 16 residues. Trimming left V 7 bases short and J 0 bases short, with 16 bases between. In germline, CDR1 is MNHEY, CDR2 SVGAGI. The CDR3 spells CASTPRGGLAKNIQYF. CDR3 nucleotides: TGTGCCAGCACCCCTAGGGGAGGATTAGCCAAAAACATTCAGTACTTC.

The chain joins TRBV5-1 to TRBJ2-1, with TRBD2 matching 8 bases. Trimming removed 7 bases from V and 5 bases from J; junction bases left unmatched: 11. The CDR3 covers 15 residues. The V gene's germline CDR1 is SGHRS and CDR2 YFSETQ. This chain's CDR3 is CASWTGSGADNEQFF. CDR3 DNA: TGCGCCAGCTGGACGGGTAGCGGGGCCGACAATGAGCAGTTCTTC.

The V call is TRBV4-1, the J call TRBJ2-2; D is undetermined. The germline CDR1 and CDR2 sequences are MGHRA and YSYEKL. Between the trimmed V and J ends, which lost 4 bases and 1 base, there was a span of 13 bases. CDR3 length equals 16 residues. CDR3 loop: CASSRSGSVNTGELFF. As DNA, the CDR3 is TGCGCCAGCAGCCGTTCGGGCAGCGTGAACACCGGGGAGCTGTTTTTT.

This clonotype was detected a few times. The chain has TRBV4-1 and TRBJ1-4, with TRBD1 matching 7 bases. V lost 7 bases, J lost 5 bases, and 7 bases stayed unmatched. Germline assignment: CDR1 MGHRA and CDR2 YSYEKL. This CDR3 region has 14 residues. CDR3: CASKVGTVNEKLFF. CDR3 DNA sequence: TGCGCCAGCAAGGTGGGGACAGTCAATGAAAAACTGTTTTTT.

This chain links TRBV12-3 or TRBV12-4 with TRBJ2-3; 8 bases match TRBD2. This CDR3 has 13 amino acids. J gave up 6 bases and V 9 bases, and 8 bases lay outside the gene matches. In nucleotides, the CDR3 is TGTGCCAGTTGCCTAGCGGGTTTTGATACGCAGTATTTT. This sequence encodes CASCLAGFDTQYF.

The chain employs TRBV2 and TRBJ1-5; TRBD1 might be the D (6 bases). CDR1 is SNHLY, CDR2 FYNNEI, per germline. V was pared by 6 bases and J by 4 bases, with 16 bases between. CDR3 size: 15 residues. The CDR3 reads CASRGNPTGNQPQHF. The DNA for the CDR3 is TGTGCCAGCAGGGGGAACCCGACAGGAAATCAGCCCCAGCATTTT.

This chain joins TRBV10-3 and TRBJ2-7; 10 bases fit TRBD2. CDR1 and CDR2 (germline): ENHRY, SYGVKD. The ends lost 2 bases at V and 7 bases at J; junction bases unmatched: 8. This CDR3 has 15 residues. CDR3 residues: CAISETSGIGYEQYF. The CDR3 nucleotides read TGTGCCATCAGTGAGACTAGCGGGATCGGCTATGAGCAGTACTTC.

This clonotype has a count of ten or more. The chain has TRBV7-2 and TRBJ2-7; a weak D match, TRBD1 (5 bases). With 5 bases removed from V and 1 base from J, the gap between germline ends came to 12 bases. The length of the CDR3 is 14 residues. Germline loops: CDR1 SGHTA, CDR2 FQGNSA. The CDR3 region is CASSQQTGSYEQYF. The CDR3 region has the DNA TGTGCCAGCAGCCAACAAACAGGTTCCTACGAGCAGTACTTC.

This chain connects TRBV29-1 to TRBJ1-5; D ambiguous. The CDR3 is made up of 14 amino acids. The germline V gene encodes CDR1 SQVTM and CDR2 ANQGSEA. V was trimmed by 7 bases and J by 1 base, leaving 14 bases between them. The DNA of the CDR3 is TGCAGCGCACGGGGAGTCGACAGCAATCAGCCCCAGCATTTT. Protein: CSARGVDSNQPQHF.

The genes are TRBV7-2 and TRBJ2-3; possibly TRBD1 for D (5 bases). The CDR3 extends over 15 amino acids. Trimming removed 2 bases at V and 2 bases at J, with 11 bases between. Germline V gene lookup returns CDR1 SGHTA and CDR2 FQGNSA. CDR3 region: CASSLTGHVTDTQYF. CDR3 sequence (DNA): TGTGCCAGCAGCTTAACAGGACACGTCACAGATACGCAGTATTTT.

Many counts were recorded for this clonotype. The V call is TRBV12-3 or TRBV12-4, the J call TRBJ2-1, with TRBD2 matching 12 bases. The J segment lost 7 bases and the V segment lost 5 bases, leaving 9 bases of the junction unmatched. The CDR3 contains 16 residues. The CDR3 region has the DNA TGTGCCAGCAGTCCTAGCGGGGGGGAGATTGCGAATGAGCAGTTCTTC. Residues: CASSPSGGEIANEQFF.

This clonotype was observed many times. The chain has TRBV20-1 and TRBJ1-2; TRBD1 agrees at 7 bases. This CDR3 has 13 residues. V was pared by 0 bases and J by 4 bases, with 2 bases of the junction left unmatched. From germline, CDR1 is DFQATT and CDR2 SNEGSKA (reference sequence). CDR3 protein: CSAREAGGYGYTF. As DNA, the CDR3 is TGCAGTGCTAGAGAGGCAGGGGGCTATGGCTACACCTTC.

This clonotype was counted a few times. The V call is TRBV19, the J call TRBJ2-1; 9 nucleotides match TRBD2. Judging by the DNA end, TRBJ2-7 fits better; the J call may be wrong. The CDR3 sequence is 15 residues long. CDR1 is LNHDA and CDR2 is SQIVND in the germline V gene (reference sequence). CDR3 sequence: CASSLSGGTYNEQYF. The CDR3 DNA reads TGTGCCAGTAGCCTTAGCGGGGGAACCTACAATGAGCAGTACTTC.

This clonotype was observed at least ten times. The CDR3 DNA follows: TGTGCCACCGCGGGGGGGCCTTACAATGAGCAGTTCTTC. Translating gives CATAGGPYNEQFF. This sequence joins TRBV12-3 or TRBV12-4 and TRBJ2-1, with 9 bases that match TRBD2. The CDR3 extends over 13 amino acids. J was trimmed by 4 bases and V by 10 bases; bases with no gene match: 5.

The chain combines TRBV6-6 with TRBJ1-6, with D perhaps TRBD1 (5 bases). V dropped 2 bases and J dropped 7 bases, with 9 bases sitting between them. The CDR3 runs 14 residues. From germline, CDR1 is MNHNY and CDR2 SVGAGI (reference sequence). The CDR3 sequence is CASSYRGGNSPLHF. The CDR3 nucleotides are TGTGCCAGCAGTTACAGGGGTGGAAATTCACCCCTCCACTTT.

This clonotype has a handful of counts. J is TRBJ2-5 and V is TRBV7-2; 8 bases line up with TRBD2. J lost 1 base, V lost 5 bases, and 6 bases had no gene match. The CDR3 is 15 residues long. CDR1 and CDR2 from the germline V gene are SGHTA and FQGNSA. DNA of the CDR3: TGTGCCAGCAGCCCGGGAGGGCAGGGCCAAGAGACCCAGTACTTC. It translates to CASSPGGQGQETQYF.